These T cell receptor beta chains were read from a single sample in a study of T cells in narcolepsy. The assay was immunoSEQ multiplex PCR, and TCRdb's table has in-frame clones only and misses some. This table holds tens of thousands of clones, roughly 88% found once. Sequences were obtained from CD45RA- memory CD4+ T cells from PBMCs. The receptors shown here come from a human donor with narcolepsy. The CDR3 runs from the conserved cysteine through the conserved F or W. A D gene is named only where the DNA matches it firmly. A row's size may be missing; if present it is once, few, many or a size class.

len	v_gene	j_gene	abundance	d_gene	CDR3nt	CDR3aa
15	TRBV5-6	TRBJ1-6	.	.	TGTGCCAGCAACCCCCTCCGGGGCAGAGATTCACCCCTCCACTTT	CASNPLRGRDSPLHF
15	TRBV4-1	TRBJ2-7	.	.	TGCGCCAGCAGCCGCCGGGACTTTACCTCCTACGAGCAGTACTTC	CASSRRDFTSYEQYF
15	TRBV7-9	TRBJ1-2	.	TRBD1	TGTGCCAGCAGTTCAACAGGGGCCCCCCGGGATGGCTACACCTTC	CASSSTGAPRDGYTF
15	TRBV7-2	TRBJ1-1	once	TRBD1	TGTGCCAGCAGGTTAGATCAGGGGGCAGGAACTGAAGCTTTCTTT	CASRLDQGAGTEAFF
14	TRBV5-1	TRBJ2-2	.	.	TGCGCCAGCAGCTTCTCAGGGGACACCGGGGAGCTGTTTTTT	CASSFSGDTGELFF
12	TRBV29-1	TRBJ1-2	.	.	TGCAGCTCGAAAACAGGAAGCTATGGCTACACCTTC	CSSKTGSYGYTF
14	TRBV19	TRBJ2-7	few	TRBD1	TGTGCCAGTAGCAACCCAGGACAGGGCTACGAGCAGTACTTC	CASSNPGQGYEQYF
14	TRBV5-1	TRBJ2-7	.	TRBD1	TGCGCCAGCAGCCTGTTGGGGACAGGGTACGAGCAGTACTTC	CASSLLGTGYEQYF
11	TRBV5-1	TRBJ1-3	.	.	TGCGCCAGCAGCATAGGAAACACCATATATTTT	CASSIGNTIYF
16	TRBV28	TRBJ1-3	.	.	TGTGCCAGCAGTTTGAGAGCAGGCAGCTCTGGAAACACCATATATTTT	CASSLRAGSSGNTIYF
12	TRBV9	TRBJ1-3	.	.	TGTGCCAGCAGCGCTTTGAGGGACACCATATATTTT	CASSALRDTIYF
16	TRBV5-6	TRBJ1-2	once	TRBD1	TGTGCCAGCAGGCCCCCCGGGACAGGGGGGGACTATGGCTACACCTTC	CASRPPGTGGDYGYTF
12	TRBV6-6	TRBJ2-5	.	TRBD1	TGTGCCAGCACTGACAGGGGTGAGACCCAGTACTTC	CASTDRGETQYF
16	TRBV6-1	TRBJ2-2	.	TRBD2	TGTGCCAGCAGTGGACTAGCGGGGGACCTCACCGGGGAGCTGTTTTTT	CASSGLAGDLTGELFF
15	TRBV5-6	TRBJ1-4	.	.	TGTGCCAGCAGCTTGGAAGAGGGAATTAATGAAAAACTGTTTTTT	CASSLEEGINEKLFF
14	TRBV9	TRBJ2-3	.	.	TGTGCCAGCAGCGTATCAGGGTCAACAGATACGCAGTATTTT	CASSVSGSTDTQYF
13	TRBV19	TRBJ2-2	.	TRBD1	TGTGCCAGTAGGCCTGACAGGGCCGGGGAGCTGTTTTTT	CASRPDRAGELFF
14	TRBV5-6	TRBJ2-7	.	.	TGTGCCAGCAGTCAACCGGGCCTGGCCTACGAGCAGTACTTC	CASSQPGLAYEQYF
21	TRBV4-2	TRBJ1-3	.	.	TGTGCCAGCAGCCAAGAGGGCACTGCCAGGGGCAGGGTGGTTTCTGGAAACACCATATATTTT	CASSQEGTARGRVVSGNTIYF
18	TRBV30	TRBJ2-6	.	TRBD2	TGTGCCTGGAGTCTACCGCGGGGGGGCACCTCTGGGGCCAACGTCCTGACTTTC	CAWSLPRGGTSGANVLTF
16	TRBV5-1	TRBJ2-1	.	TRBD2	TGCGCCAGCAGCTTGCTCGCGGGGGGGAGGTTGAATGAGCAGTTCTTC	CASSLLAGGRLNEQFF
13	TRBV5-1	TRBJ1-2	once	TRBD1	TGCGCCAGCAGCTTGGACAGGGGTATTGGCTACACCTTC	CASSLDRGIGYTF
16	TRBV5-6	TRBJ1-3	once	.	TGTGCCAGCAGCTTGCCCCAGGTGGACTGGGGAAACACCATATATTTT	CASSLPQVDWGNTIYF
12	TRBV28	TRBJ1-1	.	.	TGTGCCAGCAGTCAGAGGGTTACTGAAGCTTTCTTT	CASSQRVTEAFF
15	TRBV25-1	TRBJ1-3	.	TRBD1	TGTGCCAGCAGTGACCCGACAGGGACTGGAAACACCATATATTTT	CASSDPTGTGNTIYF
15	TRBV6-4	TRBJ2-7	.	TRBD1	TGTGCCAGCACCCAAGGAAGAGACAGGGGTTACGAGCAGTACTTC	CASTQGRDRGYEQYF
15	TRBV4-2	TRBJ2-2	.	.	TGTGCCAGCAGCCAAGAGGCAGGGAACACCGGGGAGCTGTTTTTT	CASSQEAGNTGELFF
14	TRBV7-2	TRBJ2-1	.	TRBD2	TGTGCCAGCAGCCCATGGACTAGCAGGAATGAGCAGTTCTTC	CASSPWTSRNEQFF
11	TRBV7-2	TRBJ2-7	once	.	TGTGCCAGCAGCGTCACCTACGAGCAGTACTTC	CASSVTYEQYF
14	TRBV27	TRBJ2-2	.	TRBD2	TGTGCCAGCAGTTTCCAGACTAGCGGGGCAACCGTGTTTTTT	CASSFQTSGATVFF
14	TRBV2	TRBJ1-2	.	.	TGTGCCAGCAGTGACGCAGGTTCTAACTATGGCTACACCTTC	CASSDAGSNYGYTF
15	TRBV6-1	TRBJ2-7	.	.	TGTGCCAGCAGTGAGGACCCTCTAGGGGCCTACGAGCAGTACTTC	CASSEDPLGAYEQYF
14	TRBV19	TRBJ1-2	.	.	TGTGCCAGTAGTATAGGGACCAGACGTGGTGGCTACACCTTC	CASSIGTRRGGYTF
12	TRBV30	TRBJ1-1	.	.	TGTGCCTGGAGTGTACGGAACACTGAAGCTTTCTTT	CAWSVRNTEAFF
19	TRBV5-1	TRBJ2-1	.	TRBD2	TGCGCCAGCAGCGCCACCGGGACTAGCGGGGGCCTGGGGTACAATGAGCAGTTCTTC	CASSATGTSGGLGYNEQFF
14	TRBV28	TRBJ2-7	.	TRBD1	TGTGCCAGCAGGTCAGGGGGCTTGCGAAACGAGCAGTACTTC	CASRSGGLRNEQYF
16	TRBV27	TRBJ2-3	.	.	TGTGCCAGCAGTTTTCTCCCAGGGAGGAACACAGATACGCAGTATTTT	CASSFLPGRNTDTQYF
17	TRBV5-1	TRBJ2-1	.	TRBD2	TGCGCCAGCAGCCGCGGGACTAGCGGGGGGCCGTACAATGAGCAGTTCTTC	CASSRGTSGGPYNEQFF
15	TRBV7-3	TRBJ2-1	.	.	TGTGCCAGCAGCTTAATGCCCGGTCGTTACAATGAGCAGTTCTTC	CASSLMPGRYNEQFF
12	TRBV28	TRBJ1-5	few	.	TGTGCCACCTGGACAGGCAATCAGCCCCAGCATTTT	CATWTGNQPQHF
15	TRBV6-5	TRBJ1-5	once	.	TGTGCCAGCAGCCGTAAGGGGGGTAGCAATCAGCCCCAGCATTTT	CASSRKGGSNQPQHF
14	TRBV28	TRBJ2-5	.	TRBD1	TGTGCCAGCAGTTTAACAGGGGGCCGAGAGACCCAGTACTTC	CASSLTGGRETQYF
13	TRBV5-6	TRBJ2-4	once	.	TGTGCCAGCAGCTGGGACGGGGAAAACATTCAGTACTTC	CASSWDGENIQYF
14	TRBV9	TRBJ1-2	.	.	TGTGCCAGCAGCGTACATGGGAAAGACTATGGCTACACCTTC	CASSVHGKDYGYTF
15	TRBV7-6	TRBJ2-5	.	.	TGTGCCAGCAGCTTATCACCCGCGCCCCAAGAGACCCAGTACTTC	CASSLSPAPQETQYF
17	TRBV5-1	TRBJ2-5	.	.	TGCGCCAGCAGCTTGCACCGCTTAGTTGGGATGCAAGAGACCCAGTACTTC	CASSLHRLVGMQETQYF